Listed here are 2 T cell receptor beta chains from one sample, sequenced in a study of blood T cell repertoires in COVID-19. TCRdb's table, derived via immunoSEQ multiplex PCR, lists solely in-frame clones and lacks some. The data show under 110,000 clones, about 89% seen once. The sequencing input was peripheral blood. The receptors derive from a woman under 40 with acute or convalescent COVID-19.

The count of this clone is one. CDR3 residues: CASSFPGGDEQYF. CDR3 bases: TGTGCCAGCAGCTTTCCGGGAGGCGACGAGCAGTACTTC. The chain uses TRBV5-6 and TRBJ2-7; 7 bases match TRBD2. The germline V gene encodes CDR1 SGHDT and CDR2 YYEEEE. This CDR3 has 13 residues. Losses at the gene ends were 2 bases for V and 5 bases for J; bases not matched to a gene: 4.

The chain couples TRBV5-1 to TRBJ1-2; TRBD1 matches 7 bases. Germline CDR1 is SGHRS and CDR2 is YFSETQ. With 3 bases clipped from V and 2 bases from J, the junction kept 4 bases outside the gene matches. The CDR3 runs 14 residues. The CDR3: CASSSGDRNYGYTF. CDR3 DNA: TGCGCCAGCAGCTCGGGGGACAGAAACTATGGCTACACCTTC.